The present TCR beta chain was sequenced within a study of long-term antiretroviral therapy in people with HIV. Study results and caveats: Repertoire composition at all time points was dominated by clones that had expanded before ART.

The CDR3 is 15 amino acids. V was cut by 2 bases and J by 3 bases, with 13 bases left in between. Germline CDR1 KGHSH, CDR2 LQKENI. Clinicians in the United States treated all participants with HIV. This clone was observed a few times. The antigen remains unidentified. They ran version v3.0 of the immunoSEQ assay at survey level. Sequencing used immunoSEQ multiplex PCR; TCRdb keeps in-frame clones, though not all of them. The table lists approximately 30,000 clones, 85% to 90% of them singletons. The chain combines TRBV18 with TRBJ1-1; the D is unclear. Here the sequenced sample was unsorted PBMCs, taken 0.8 years after starting antiretroviral therapy. The source is a woman in her twenties or thirties with HIV. The CDR3 DNA reads as TGTGCCAGCTCACCAGATAGGAGTCGTGACACTGAAGCTTTCTTT. It yields the protein CASSPDRSRDTEAFF.